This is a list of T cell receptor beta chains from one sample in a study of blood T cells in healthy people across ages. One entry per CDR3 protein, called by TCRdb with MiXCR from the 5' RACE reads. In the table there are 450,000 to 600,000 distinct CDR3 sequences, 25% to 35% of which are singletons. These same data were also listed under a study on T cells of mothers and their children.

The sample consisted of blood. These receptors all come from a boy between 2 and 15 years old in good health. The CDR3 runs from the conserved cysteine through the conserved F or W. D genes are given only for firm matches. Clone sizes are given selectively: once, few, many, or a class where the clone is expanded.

CDR3: CSASRDRVGEQYF
DNA: TGCAGTGCTAGTCGAGACAGGGTGGGCGAGCAGTACTTC
size: .
V: TRBV20-1
J: TRBJ2-7
D: TRBD1

CDR3: CASSPRTRGEKLFF
DNA: TGTGCCAGCAGTCCCAGGACCCGAGGGGAAAAACTGTTTTTT
size: .
V: TRBV6-5
J: TRBJ1-4
D: .

CDR3: CASSKQTGNTEAFF
DNA: TGTGCCAGCTCGAAGCAGACAGGAAACACTGAAGCTTTCTTT
size: .
V: TRBV12-3/TRBV12-4
J: TRBJ1-1
D: .

CDR3: CASSKIDGSSYNEQFF
DNA: TGTGCCAGCAGCAAAATAGACGGGAGCTCCTACAATGAGCAGTTCTTC
size: .
V: TRBV21-1
J: TRBJ2-1
D: .

CDR3: CASSEGTKPYEQYF
DNA: TGTGCCAGCAGCGAGGGGACTAAACCCTACGAGCAGTACTTC
size: .
V: TRBV7-9
J: TRBJ2-7
D: TRBD2

CDR3: CASSYSAYTASYNEQFF
DNA: TGTGCCAGCAGTTACTCCGCCTATACCGCCTCCTACAATGAGCAGTTCTTC
size: many
V: TRBV6-5
J: TRBJ2-1
D: .

CDR3: CASGDASTDTQYF
DNA: TGTGCCAGCGGAGACGCTAGCACAGATACGCAGTATTTT
size: .
V: TRBV28
J: TRBJ2-3
D: .

CDR3: CAGRLAGVLDTQYF
DNA: TGTGCCGGCAGACTAGCGGGGGTGCTGGATACGCAGTATTTT
size: .
V: TRBV2
J: TRBJ2-3
D: TRBD2

CDR3: CARGLRDGGNTEAFF
DNA: TGTGCCAGGGGACTCCGGGATGGGGGGAACACTGAAGCTTTCTTT
size: .
V: TRBV6-5
J: TRBJ1-1
D: .

CDR3: CASSDPRGSGRMGYNEQFF
DNA: TGTGCCAGCAGTGACCCCCGAGGTAGCGGGAGAATGGGATACAATGAGCAGTTCTTC
size: .
V: TRBV6-4
J: TRBJ2-1
D: TRBD2

CDR3: CASSVGAGGMVETQYF
DNA: TGTGCCAGCAGCGTAGGGGCAGGGGGGATGGTGGAGACCCAGTACTTC
size: .
V: TRBV9
J: TRBJ2-5
D: .

CDR3: CASSKDRTGSSYNSPLHF
DNA: TGTGCCAGCAGCAAAGACCGGACAGGGAGCTCCTATAATTCACCCCTCCACTTT
size: .
V: TRBV21-1
J: TRBJ1-6
D: .

CDR3: CAWSVPKLTYPPLHF
DNA: TGTGCCTGGAGTGTCCCCAAACTCACCTATCCACCCCTCCACTTT
size: .
V: TRBV30
J: TRBJ1-6
D: .

CDR3: CASFAGNYGYTF
DNA: TGTGCCAGCTTCGCAGGGAACTATGGCTACACCTTC
size: .
V: TRBV2
J: TRBJ1-2
D: .

CDR3: CASTAGGGLSNQPQHF
DNA: TGTGCCAGCACGGCGGGGGGCGGCTTAAGCAATCAGCCCCAGCATTTT
size: few
V: TRBV12-3/TRBV12-4
J: TRBJ1-5
D: .

CDR3: CAISDRTSGRSQETQYF
DNA: TGTGCCATCAGTGATCGGACTAGCGGAAGGAGCCAAGAGACCCAGTACTTC
size: .
V: TRBV10-3
J: TRBJ2-5
D: TRBD2

CDR3: CASSPSGTANTGELFF
DNA: TGTGCCAGCAGCCCTAGCGGGACAGCGAACACCGGGGAGCTGTTTTTT
size: .
V: TRBV3-1
J: TRBJ2-2
D: TRBD2

CDR3: CASSFRPSRATQYF
DNA: TGTGCCAGCAGTTTCCGTCCTTCCCGGGCTACGCAGTATTTT
size: .
V: TRBV12-3/TRBV12-4
J: TRBJ2-3
D: .

CDR3: CASSGDSRDEKLFF
DNA: TGTGCCAGCAGCGGGGACTCTAGGGATGAAAAACTGTTTTTT
size: .
V: TRBV7-8
J: TRBJ1-4
D: .

CDR3: CASSLQGNSNQPQHF
DNA: TGTGCCAGCAGTTTACAAGGGAATAGCAATCAGCCCCAGCATTTT
size: few
V: TRBV27
J: TRBJ1-5
D: .

CDR3: CASSLELYNSPLHF
DNA: TGTGCCAGCAGCTTGGAGCTGTATAATTCACCCCTCCACTTT
size: few
V: TRBV5-5
J: TRBJ1-6
D: .

CDR3: CSANRGGRLPEQFF
DNA: TGCAGTGCTAACCGGGGGGGTCGACTCCCTGAGCAGTTCTTC
size: .
V: TRBV20-1
J: TRBJ2-1
D: TRBD2

CDR3: CASRATGNRGSEQYF
DNA: TGTGCCAGCAGAGCAACAGGGAACAGAGGGAGCGAGCAGTACTTC
size: .
V: TRBV12-3/TRBV12-4
J: TRBJ2-7
D: .

CDR3: CSVEMGSPDF
DNA: TGCAGCGTTGAAATGGGCAGTCCCGACTTC
size: .
V: TRBV29-1
J: TRBJ2-5
D: .

CDR3: CATVIRGTKETQYF
DNA: TGTGCCACCGTGATTAGGGGGACCAAAGAGACCCAGTACTTC
size: .
V: TRBV9
J: TRBJ2-5
D: .

CDR3: CAIRGDRGGSGANVLTF
DNA: TGTGCCATCAGAGGGGACAGGGGTGGATCTGGGGCCAACGTCCTGACTTTC
size: .
V: TRBV10-3
J: TRBJ2-6
D: TRBD1

CDR3: CASSLTWDKAKNIQYF
DNA: TGTGCCAGCAGCTTAACTTGGGACAAAGCCAAAAACATTCAGTACTTC
size: .
V: TRBV7-2
J: TRBJ2-4
D: .

CDR3: CASRDRRETQYF
DNA: TGTGCCAGCAGGGACAGGCGAGAGACCCAGTACTTC
size: many
V: TRBV7-2
J: TRBJ2-5
D: TRBD1

CDR3: CATAAPRIYGYTF
DNA: TGTGCCACCGCCGCGCCACGGATCTATGGCTACACCTTC
size: few
V: TRBV15
J: TRBJ1-2
D: .

CDR3: CSVVRSLQETQYF
DNA: TGCAGCGTTGTTCGCAGCCTTCAAGAGACCCAGTACTTC
size: few
V: TRBV29-1
J: TRBJ2-5
D: .

CDR3: CAISESDEETQYF
DNA: TGTGCCATCAGTGAGTCTGACGAAGAGACCCAGTACTTC
size: few
V: TRBV10-3
J: TRBJ2-5
D: .

CDR3: CASSLGLAGLQYQETQYF
DNA: TGCGCCAGCAGCCTGGGACTAGCGGGACTTCAATACCAAGAGACCCAGTACTTC
size: once
V: TRBV5-1
J: TRBJ2-5
D: TRBD2

CDR3: CASSPQTSSTYEQYF
DNA: TGTGCCAGCAGCCCACAAACTAGCAGCACCTACGAGCAGTACTTC
size: few
V: TRBV9
J: TRBJ2-7
D: .

CDR3: CATMRSGANVLTF
DNA: TGTGCCACCATGAGATCTGGGGCCAACGTCCTGACTTTC
size: few
V: TRBV24-1
J: TRBJ2-6
D: .

CDR3: CSARLGGGYIQYF
DNA: TGCAGTGCTAGGCTTGGGGGAGGCTACATTCAGTACTTC
size: .
V: TRBV20-1
J: TRBJ2-4
D: .

CDR3: CASSKGHRTSGSPDTQYF
DNA: TGTGCCAGCAGCAAGGGACATAGGACTAGCGGGAGTCCCGATACGCAGTATTTT
size: .
V: TRBV12-3/TRBV12-4
J: TRBJ2-3
D: TRBD2